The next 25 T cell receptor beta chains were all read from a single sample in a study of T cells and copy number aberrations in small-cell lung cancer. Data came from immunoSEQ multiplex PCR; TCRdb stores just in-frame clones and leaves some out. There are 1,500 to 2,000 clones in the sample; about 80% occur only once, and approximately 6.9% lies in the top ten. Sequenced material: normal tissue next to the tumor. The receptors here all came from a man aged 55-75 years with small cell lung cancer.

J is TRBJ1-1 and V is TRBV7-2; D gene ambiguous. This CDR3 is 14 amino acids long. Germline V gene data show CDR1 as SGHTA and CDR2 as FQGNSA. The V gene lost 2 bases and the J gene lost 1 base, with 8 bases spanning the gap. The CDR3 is CASSLFQENTEAFF. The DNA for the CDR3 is TGTGCCAGCAGCTTATTTCAGGAGAACACTGAAGCTTTCTTT.

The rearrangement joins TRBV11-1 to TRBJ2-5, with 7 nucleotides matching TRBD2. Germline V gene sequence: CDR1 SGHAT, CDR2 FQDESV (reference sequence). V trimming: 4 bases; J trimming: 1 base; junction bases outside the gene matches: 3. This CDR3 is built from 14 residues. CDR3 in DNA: TGTGCCAGCAGCTACGGGAGGCTCCAAGAGACCCAGTACTTC. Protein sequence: CASSYGRLQETQYF.

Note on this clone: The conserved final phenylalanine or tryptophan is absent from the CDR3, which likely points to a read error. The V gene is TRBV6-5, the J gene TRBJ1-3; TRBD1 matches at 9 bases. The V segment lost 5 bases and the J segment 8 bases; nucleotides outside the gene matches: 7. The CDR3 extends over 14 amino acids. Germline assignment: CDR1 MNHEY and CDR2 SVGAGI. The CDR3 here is CASSPRQGEYTIYC. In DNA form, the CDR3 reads TGTGCCAGCAGTCCCAGACAGGGGGAGTACACCATATATTGT.

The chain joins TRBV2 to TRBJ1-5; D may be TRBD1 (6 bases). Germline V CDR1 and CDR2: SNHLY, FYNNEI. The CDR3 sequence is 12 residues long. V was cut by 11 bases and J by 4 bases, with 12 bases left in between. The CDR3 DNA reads TGTGCCGCTTCAGGGGAAAATCAGCCCCAGCATTTT. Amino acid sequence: CAASGENQPQHF.

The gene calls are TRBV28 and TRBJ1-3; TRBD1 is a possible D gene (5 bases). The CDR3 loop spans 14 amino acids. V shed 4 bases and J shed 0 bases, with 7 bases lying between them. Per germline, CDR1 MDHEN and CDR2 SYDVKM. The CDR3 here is CASSSGTSGNTIYF. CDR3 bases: TGTGCCAGCAGTTCAGGGACCTCTGGAAACACCATATATTTT.

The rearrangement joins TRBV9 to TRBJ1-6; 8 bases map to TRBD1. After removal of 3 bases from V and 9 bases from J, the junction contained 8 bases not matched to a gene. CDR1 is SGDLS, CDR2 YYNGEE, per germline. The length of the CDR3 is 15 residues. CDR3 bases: TGTGCCAGCAGCGAGGGACAGGAGTTTACTTCACCCCTCCACTTT. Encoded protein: CASSEGQEFTSPLHF.

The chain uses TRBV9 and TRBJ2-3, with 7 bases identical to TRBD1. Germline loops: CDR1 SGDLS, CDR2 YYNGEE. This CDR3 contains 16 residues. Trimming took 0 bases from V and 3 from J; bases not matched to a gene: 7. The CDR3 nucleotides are TGTGCCAGCAGCGTAGCGACGGGACAGACTACAGATACGCAGTATTTT. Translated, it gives CASSVATGQTTDTQYF.

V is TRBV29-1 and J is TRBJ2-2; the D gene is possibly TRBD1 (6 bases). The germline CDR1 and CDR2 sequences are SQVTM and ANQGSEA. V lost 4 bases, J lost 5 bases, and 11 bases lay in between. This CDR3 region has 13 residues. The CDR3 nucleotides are TGCAGCGTTGGGGGGCTTTCGACCGGGGAGCTGTTTTTT. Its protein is CSVGGLSTGELFF.

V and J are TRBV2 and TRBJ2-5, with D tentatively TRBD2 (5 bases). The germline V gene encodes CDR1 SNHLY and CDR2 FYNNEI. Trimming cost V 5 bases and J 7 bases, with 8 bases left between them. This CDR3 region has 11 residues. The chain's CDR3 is CASSRELTQYF. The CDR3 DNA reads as TGTGCCAGCAGTAGGGAGTTGACCCAGTACTTC.

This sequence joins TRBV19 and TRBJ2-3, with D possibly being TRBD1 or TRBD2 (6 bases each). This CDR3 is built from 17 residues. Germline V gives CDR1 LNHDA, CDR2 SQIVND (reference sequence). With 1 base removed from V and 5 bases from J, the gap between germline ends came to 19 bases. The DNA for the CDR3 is TGTGCCAGTAGTATAGTAGCCCCGGGGGCGCGAGAAGATACGCAGTATTTT. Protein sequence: CASSIVAPGAREDTQYF.

The CDR3 loop reads CASSHGTAPTNEKLFF. DNA for the CDR3: TGTGCCAGCAGTCACGGGACAGCTCCAACTAATGAAAAACTGTTTTTT. The J gene is TRBJ1-4, the V gene TRBV27; TRBD1 matches at 7 bases. Germline V CDR1 and CDR2: MNHEY, SMNVEV (reference sequence). The CDR3 totals 16 residues. J lost 0 bases, V lost 5 bases, and 6 bases had no gene match.

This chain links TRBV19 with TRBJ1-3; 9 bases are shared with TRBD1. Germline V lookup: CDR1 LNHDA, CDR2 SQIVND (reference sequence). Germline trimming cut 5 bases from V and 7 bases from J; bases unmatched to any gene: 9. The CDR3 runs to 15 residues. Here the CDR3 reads CASSRGTGHGNTIYF. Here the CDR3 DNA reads TGTGCCAGTAGTCGGGGGACAGGGCACGGGAACACCATATATTTT.

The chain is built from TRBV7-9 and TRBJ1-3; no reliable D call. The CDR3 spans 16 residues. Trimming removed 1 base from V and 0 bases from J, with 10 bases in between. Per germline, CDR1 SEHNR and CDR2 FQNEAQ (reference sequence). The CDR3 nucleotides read TGTGCCAGCAGCTTAGAAGCAGCTCACTCTGGAAACACCATATATTTT. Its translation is CASSLEAAHSGNTIYF.

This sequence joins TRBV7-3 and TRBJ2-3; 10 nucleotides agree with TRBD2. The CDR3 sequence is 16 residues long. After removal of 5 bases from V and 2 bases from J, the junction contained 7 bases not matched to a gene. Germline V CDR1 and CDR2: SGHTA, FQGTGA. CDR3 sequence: CASSTVTSGNTDTQYF. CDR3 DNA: TGTGCCAGCAGCACAGTAACTAGCGGGAACACAGATACGCAGTATTTT.

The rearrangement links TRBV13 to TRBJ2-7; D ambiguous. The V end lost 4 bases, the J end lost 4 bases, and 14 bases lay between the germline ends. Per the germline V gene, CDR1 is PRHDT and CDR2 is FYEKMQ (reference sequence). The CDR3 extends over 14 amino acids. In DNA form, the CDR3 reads TGTGCCAGCAGCTCCCGGACGGTAAATTACGAGCAGTACTTC. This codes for CASSSRTVNYEQYF.

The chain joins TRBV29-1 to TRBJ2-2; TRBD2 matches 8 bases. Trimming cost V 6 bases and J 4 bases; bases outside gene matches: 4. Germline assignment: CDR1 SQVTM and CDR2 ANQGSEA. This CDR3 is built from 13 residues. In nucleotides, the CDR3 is TGCAGCGTAAGCGGGAGTTCCACCGGGGAGCTGTTTTTT. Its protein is CSVSGSSTGELFF.

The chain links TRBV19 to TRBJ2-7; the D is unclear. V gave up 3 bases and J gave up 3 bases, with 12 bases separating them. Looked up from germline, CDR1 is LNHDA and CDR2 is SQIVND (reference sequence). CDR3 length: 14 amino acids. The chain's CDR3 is CASSIMTAGYEQYF. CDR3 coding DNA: TGTGCCAGTAGTATTATGACGGCTGGCTACGAGCAGTACTTC.

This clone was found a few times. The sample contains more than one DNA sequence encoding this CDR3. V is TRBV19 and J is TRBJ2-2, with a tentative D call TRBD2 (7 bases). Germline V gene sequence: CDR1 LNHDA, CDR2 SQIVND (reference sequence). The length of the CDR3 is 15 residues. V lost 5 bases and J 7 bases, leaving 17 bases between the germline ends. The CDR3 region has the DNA TGTGCCAGTAGTGTCACAGGGACGGGGGGCGGGGAGCTGTTTTTT. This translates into CASSVTGTGGGELFF.

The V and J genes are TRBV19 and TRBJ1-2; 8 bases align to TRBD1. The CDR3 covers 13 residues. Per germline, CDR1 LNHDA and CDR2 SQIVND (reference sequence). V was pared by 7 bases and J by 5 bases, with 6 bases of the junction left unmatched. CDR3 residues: CASKPTGVYGYTF. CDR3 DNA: TGTGCCAGTAAACCGACAGGGGTATATGGCTACACCTTC.

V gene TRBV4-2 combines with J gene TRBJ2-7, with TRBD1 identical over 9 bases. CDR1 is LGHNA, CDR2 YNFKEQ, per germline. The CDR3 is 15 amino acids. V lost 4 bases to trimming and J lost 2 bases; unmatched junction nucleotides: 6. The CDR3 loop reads CASSLKRQGAYEQYF. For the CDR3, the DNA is TGTGCCAGCAGCCTCAAGCGACAGGGGGCCTACGAGCAGTACTTC.

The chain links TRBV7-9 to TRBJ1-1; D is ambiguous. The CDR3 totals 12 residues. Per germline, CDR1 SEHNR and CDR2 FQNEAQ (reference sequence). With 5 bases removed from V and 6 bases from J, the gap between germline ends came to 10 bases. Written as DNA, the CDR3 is TGTGCCAGCAGCCCAAGAGGCGCTGAAGCTTTCTTT. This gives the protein CASSPRGAEAFF. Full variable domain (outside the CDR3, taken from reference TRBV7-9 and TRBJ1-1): DTGVSQNPRHKITKRGQNVTFRCDPISEHNRLYWYRQTLGQGPEFLTYFQNEAQLEKSRLLSDRFSAERPKGSFSTLEIQRTEQGDSAMYLCASSPRGAEAFFGQGTRLTVV.

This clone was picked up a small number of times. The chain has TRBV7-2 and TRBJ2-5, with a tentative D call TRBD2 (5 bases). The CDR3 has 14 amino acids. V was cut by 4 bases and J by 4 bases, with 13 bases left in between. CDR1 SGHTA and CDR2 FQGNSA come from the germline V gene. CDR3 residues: CASSSLAGLETQYF. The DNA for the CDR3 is TGTGCCAGCAGCTCCCTCGCGGGTCTAGAGACCCAGTACTTC.

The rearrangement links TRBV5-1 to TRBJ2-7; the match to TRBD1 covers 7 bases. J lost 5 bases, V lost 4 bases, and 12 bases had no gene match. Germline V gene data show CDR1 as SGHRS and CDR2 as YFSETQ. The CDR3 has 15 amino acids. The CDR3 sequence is CASSGGVLTGNEQYF. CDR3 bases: TGCGCCAGCAGCGGGGGCGTTCTGACAGGGAACGAGCAGTACTTC.

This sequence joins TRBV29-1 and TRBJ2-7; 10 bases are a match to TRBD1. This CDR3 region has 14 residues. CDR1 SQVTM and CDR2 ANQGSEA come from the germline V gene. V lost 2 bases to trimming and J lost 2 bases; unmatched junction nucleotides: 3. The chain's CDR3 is CSVEPGQGAYEQYF. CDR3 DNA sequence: TGCAGCGTTGAACCCGGACAGGGGGCCTACGAGCAGTACTTC.

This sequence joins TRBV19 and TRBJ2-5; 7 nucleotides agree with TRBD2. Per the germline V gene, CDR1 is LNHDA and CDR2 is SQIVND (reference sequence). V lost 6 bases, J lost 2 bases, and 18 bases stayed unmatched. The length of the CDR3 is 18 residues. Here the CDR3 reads CASSSRWGSGEVQETQYF. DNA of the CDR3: TGTGCCAGTAGCTCGAGATGGGGGAGCGGGGAAGTACAAGAGACCCAGTACTTC.